Presented here are 16 T cell receptor beta chains from one specimen sequenced in a study of CDR3 diversity in severe acne. MiXCR, run by TCRdb on the PCR reads, gives a single entry per CDR3 protein. The data hold roughly 100,000 distinct CDR3 sequences, with around 56% observed a single time. Source material: blood. These receptors originate from a male donor with acne.

The chain joins TRBV29-1 to TRBJ1-2, with 9 bases fitting TRBD1. CDR1 SQVTM and CDR2 ANQGSEA come from the germline V gene. With 2 bases clipped from V and 4 bases from J, the junction kept 2 bases outside the gene matches. The CDR3 sequence is 13 residues long. CDR3 in DNA: TGCAGCGTTGAACAGGGACAGGGCTATGGCTACACCTTC. This codes for CSVEQGQGYGYTF. The entire variable domain, with the rest obtained from reference TRBV29-1 and TRBJ1-2, is as follows: SAVISQKPSRDICQRGTSLTIQCQVDSQVTMMFWYRQQPGQSLTLIATANQGSEATYESGFVIDKFPISRPNLTFSTLTVSNMSPEDSSIYLCSVEQGQGYGYTFGSGTRLTVV.

The V gene is TRBV7-8, the J gene TRBJ2-7; 15 bases fit TRBD2. The V and J ends lost 5 bases and 5 bases, in that order; junction bases with no gene match: 7. The CDR3 extends over 16 amino acids. In germline, CDR1 is SGHVS, CDR2 FQNEAQ. The CDR3 sequence: CASSEPGLAGGDEQYF. In DNA form, the CDR3 reads TGTGCCAGCAGCGAACCGGGACTAGCGGGAGGCGACGAGCAGTACTTC. The full variable domain, with the rest looked up from reference TRBV7-8 and TRBJ2-7, is GAGVSQSPRYKVAKRGQDVALRCDPISGHVSLFWYQQALGQGPEFLTYFQNEAQLDKSGLPSDRFFAERPEGSVSTLKIQRTQQEDSAVYLCASSEPGLAGGDEQYFGPGTRLTVT.

There are many counts of this clonotype. V usage is TRBV7-9 and J usage is TRBJ2-5; the match to TRBD2 covers 7 bases. The CDR3 has 12 residues. Trimming took 6 bases from V and 10 from J; bases not matched to a gene: 8. The germline CDR1 and CDR2 sequences are SEHNR and FQNEAQ (reference sequence). CDR3 nucleotides: TGTGCCAGCAGTCACCTAGGGAGGGACCAGTACTTC. This translates into CASSHLGRDQYF.

The chain recombines TRBV5-1 with TRBJ2-7; no firm D call. The CDR3 is 16 amino acids. Germline V CDR1 and CDR2: SGHRS, YFSETQ. Between the trimmed V and J ends, which lost 4 bases and 5 bases, there was a span of 22 bases. The chain's CDR3 is CASSQDRWGRFDEQYF. CDR3 coding DNA: TGCGCCAGCAGCCAAGATCGATGGGGAAGGTTCGACGAGCAGTACTTC.

Many counts were recorded for this clonotype. V and J are TRBV6-5 and TRBJ2-1, with 7 bases matching TRBD1. Germline-derived CDR1 and CDR2 are MNHEY and SVGAGI. The V and J ends lost 6 bases and 1 base, in that order; junction bases with no gene match: 3. The CDR3 length is 14 residues. This CDR3 reads CASRMGQSYNEQFF. The CDR3 DNA reads as TGTGCCAGCAGGATGGGACAGTCCTACAATGAGCAGTTCTTC.

This clonotype has at least ten counts. The V gene is TRBV7-2, the J gene TRBJ2-7; 9 nucleotides align to TRBD1. CDR3 size: 14 residues. CDR1 and CDR2 from the germline V gene are SGHTA and FQGNSA. The trim removed 7 bases at V and 4 bases at J, leaving 8 bases unmatched. The CDR3 nucleotides are TGTGCCAGCAACTACGGGACAGGGATATACGAGCAGTACTTC. This codes for CASNYGTGIYEQYF.

This clonotype has a handful of counts. The gene calls are TRBV20-1 and TRBJ1-2, with 7 bases that match TRBD1. The CDR3 extends over 14 amino acids. The V and J ends lost 4 bases and 4 bases, in that order; junction bases with no gene match: 9. Germline assignment: CDR1 DFQATT and CDR2 SNEGSKA (reference sequence). The CDR3 protein is CSAIDTGETYGYTF. CDR3 sequence (DNA): TGCAGTGCTATAGACACAGGGGAAACCTATGGCTACACCTTC.

The V call is TRBV30, the J call TRBJ1-6, with 10 bases that match TRBD1. Germline CDR1 and CDR2: GTSNPN and SVGIG (reference sequence). With 2 bases clipped from V and 11 bases from J, the junction kept 9 bases outside the gene matches. There are 15 residues in the CDR3. CDR3: CAWSTGQGVVPPLHF. The CDR3 region has the DNA TGTGCCTGGAGTACCGGACAGGGGGTCGTACCACCCCTCCACTTT.

This clonotype was seen at least ten times. The chain employs TRBV11-1 and TRBJ2-3, with 9 positions matching TRBD2. The CDR3 totals 16 residues. Germline V lookup: CDR1 SGHAT, CDR2 FQDESV (reference sequence). J gave up 2 bases and V 3 bases, and 6 bases lay outside the gene matches. The DNA of the CDR3 is TGTGCCAGCAGCTTCTATAGCGGGAGCCCCACAGATACGCAGTATTTT. Translating it yields CASSFYSGSPTDTQYF.

The chain joins TRBV29-1 to TRBJ1-1; D is unclear. V dropped 4 bases and J dropped 6 bases, with 15 bases sitting between them. CDR1 is SQVTM and CDR2 is ANQGSEA in the germline V gene. The CDR3 runs to 13 residues. The CDR3 nucleotides read TGCAGCGTTGTCTTTGAGTGGAATCCTGAAGCTTTCTTT. Its translation is CSVVFEWNPEAFF.

This clonotype has just a few counts. Mismatch with germline at one junction end may stem from a read error. This chain joins TRBV27 and TRBJ2-1; D might be TRBD2 (6 bases). Germline lookup yields CDR1 MNHEY and CDR2 SMNVEV (reference sequence). CDR3 length equals 16 residues. The CDR3 nucleotides read TGTGCCAGCGCACGGGCGGGGAAAAGCTCCTACGATGAGCAGCTCTTC. It codes for CASARAGKSSYDEQLF.

Many counts were recorded for this clonotype. This chain joins TRBV28 and TRBJ2-5; no reliable D call. Germline V gene data show CDR1 as MDHEN and CDR2 as SYDVKM. The V end lost 8 bases, the J end lost 5 bases, and 12 bases lay between the germline ends. CDR3 length: 12 amino acids. DNA of the CDR3: TGTGCCAGCCGCGGCGTGGACGAGACCCAGTACTTC. Amino acid sequence: CASRGVDETQYF.

The chain couples TRBV24-1 to TRBJ2-3, with D possibly matching TRBD1 (8 bases). V lost 8 bases to trimming and J lost 2 bases, with 19 bases between them. This CDR3 comprises 16 residues. Germline-derived CDR1 and CDR2 are KGHDR and SFDVKD. The CDR3 nucleotides are TGTGCCACCATCCAGGGGGCTAGCGGAAACACAGATACGCAGTATTTT. It encodes CATIQGASGNTDTQYF.

This chain connects TRBV7-8 to TRBJ2-5; weak D call: TRBD1 (6 bases). Per germline, CDR1 SGHVS and CDR2 FQNEAQ. V was cut by 3 bases and J by 2 bases, with 19 bases left in between. The length of the CDR3 is 17 residues. This CDR3 reads CASSFGQTMGWQETQYF. In DNA form, the CDR3 reads TGTGCCAGCAGCTTTGGACAGACTATGGGGTGGCAAGAGACCCAGTACTTC.

Remarks on this clonotype: The junction and the germline gene differ at one end; a read error may be behind it. The rearrangement uses TRBV5-1 and TRBJ1-6; D uncertain. Germline V gene data show CDR1 as SGHRS and CDR2 as YFSETQ. This CDR3 has 13 residues. The CDR3 nucleotides are TGTGCCAGCAGCGACGCGGGGAATTCACCCCTCCACTTT. Translation: CASSDAGNSPLHF.

The genes are TRBV20-1 and TRBJ2-1; 8 bases align to TRBD2. CDR3 length: 11 residues. CDR1 is DFQATT and CDR2 is SNEGSKA in the germline V gene (reference sequence). With V trimmed by 3 bases and J by 11 bases, 3 bases remained unmatched. The CDR3 coding sequence is TGCAGTGCTAGCGGGAGGGCCCAGCAGTTCTTC. Its translation: CSASGRAQQFF.